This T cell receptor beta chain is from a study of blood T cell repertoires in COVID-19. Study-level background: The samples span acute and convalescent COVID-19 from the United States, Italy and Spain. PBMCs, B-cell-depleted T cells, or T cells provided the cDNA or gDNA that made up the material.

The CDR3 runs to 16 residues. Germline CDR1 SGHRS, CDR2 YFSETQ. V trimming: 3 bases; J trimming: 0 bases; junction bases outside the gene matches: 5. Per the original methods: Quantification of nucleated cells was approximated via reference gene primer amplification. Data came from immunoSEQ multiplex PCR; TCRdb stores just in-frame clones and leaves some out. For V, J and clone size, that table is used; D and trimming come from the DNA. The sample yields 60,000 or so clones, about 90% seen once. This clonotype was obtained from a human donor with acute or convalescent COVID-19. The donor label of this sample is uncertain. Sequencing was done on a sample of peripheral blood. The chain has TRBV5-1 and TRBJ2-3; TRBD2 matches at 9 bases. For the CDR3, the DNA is TGCGCCAGCAGCTCGGGACTAGCCCAGAGCACAGATACGCAGTATTTT. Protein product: CASSSGLAQSTDTQYF.